The clone carrying this T cell receptor (beta chain) was picked up one time. Per the study methods: Scientists estimated how many nucleated cells there were by amplifying reference gene primers. Profiling relied on immunoSEQ multiplex PCR, and the TCRdb table lists in-frame clones only, not all of them. The DNA gave D and trimming, while V, J and clone size come from that table. The repertoire has about 240,000 clones, 80% to 90% of them found once; the top ten carry more than 3.5%. Adults between roughly 18 and 100 years of age took part from more than 20 US areas. The sample is drawn from a study of blood T cell repertoires in COVID-19. Study-wide context: Samples came from the United States, Italy and Spain, spanning acute and convalescent COVID-19.

Trimming removed 7 bases at V and 2 bases at J, with 18 bases between. The CDR3 consists of 14 residues. Germline V gives CDR1 SQVTM, CDR2 ANQGSEA. This sequence joins TRBV29-1 and TRBJ2-7; D perhaps matches TRBD2 (6 bases). The sequencing sample was made of PBMCs or T cells enriched from blood (not recorded which). This receptor was obtained from a woman in her twenties or thirties who had recovered from COVID-19. CDR3: CSALGSGSPYEQYF. CDR3 nucleotides: TGCAGCGCCCTCGGCAGCGGGTCGCCCTACGAGCAGTACTTC.